These T cell receptor beta chains were read from a single sample in a study of blood T cell repertoires in COVID-19. Clones were sequenced by immunoSEQ multiplex PCR, and TCRdb holds only the in-frame ones, with some missing. The table shows roughly 260,000 clones, with roughly 86% occurring only once. Source material: peripheral blood. These receptor sequences come from a man in his forties or fifties who had recovered from COVID-19. Each CDR3 is given with its conserved first and last residue.

J gene	V gene	CDR3 protein
TRBJ2-3	TRBV15	CATSRPTADTQYF
TRBJ2-7	TRBV5-1	CASSYSGTGVFGEQYF
TRBJ2-7	TRBV5-4	CASSYRSLASGGDSSYEQYF
TRBJ2-3	TRBV7-2	CASSPPRTSTDTQYF
TRBJ2-7	TRBV2	CASSEAVRVGSGYEQYF
TRBJ2-1	TRBV2	CASRNPGLAGYNEQFF
TRBJ2-5	TRBV7-3	CASSLLGGVLETQYF
TRBJ2-2	TRBV6-4	CASSGDWTSKELFF
TRBJ1-6	TRBV14	CASSQASGESSPLHF
TRBJ1-5	TRBV4-2	CASSQEFRSNQPQHF
TRBJ2-7	TRBV15	CATTRHTGGQGAGEQYF
TRBJ1-3	TRBV10-3	CATTGENSGNTIYF
TRBJ2-7	TRBV6-2/TRBV6-3	CASSITNRGTATYEQYF
TRBJ2-5	TRBV7-2	CASSRPREEHRETQYF
TRBJ2-1	TRBV7-9	CASSKLLAGGPGEQFF
TRBJ2-1	TRBV11-3	CASSLGGGSGNEQFF
TRBJ2-1	TRBV28	CASSRTGLAGGPEQFF
TRBJ2-7	TRBV6-5	CASSRQGNYEQYF
TRBJ2-1	TRBV19	CASRPPRLAGGLSGNEQFF
TRBJ2-1	TRBV24-1	CATSDPSGGENEQFF
TRBJ2-7	TRBV29-1	CSVVEVWEQYF
TRBJ1-2	TRBV24-1	CATSDSGTGIDGYTF
TRBJ1-1	TRBV29-1	CSAATGRGTEAFF
TRBJ2-3	TRBV5-1	CASSSGTVDSTDTQYF
TRBJ2-2	TRBV2	CAGSRVLALTPAGELFF
TRBJ2-1	TRBV3-1/TRBV3-2	CASSRASGRAGEQFF
TRBJ2-5	TRBV2	CASASGLGVETQYF
TRBJ2-3	TRBV7-9	CASSRWDFGTDTQYF